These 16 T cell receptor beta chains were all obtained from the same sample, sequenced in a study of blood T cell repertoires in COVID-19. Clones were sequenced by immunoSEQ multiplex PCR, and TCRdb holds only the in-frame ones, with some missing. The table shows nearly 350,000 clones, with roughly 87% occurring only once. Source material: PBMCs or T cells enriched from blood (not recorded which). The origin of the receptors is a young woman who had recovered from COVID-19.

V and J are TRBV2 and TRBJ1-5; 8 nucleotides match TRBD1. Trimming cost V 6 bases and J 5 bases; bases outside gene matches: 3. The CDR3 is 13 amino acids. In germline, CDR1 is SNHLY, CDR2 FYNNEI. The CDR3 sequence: CASRGTGDQPQHF. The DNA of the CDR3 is TGTGCCAGCAGAGGGACAGGTGATCAGCCCCAGCATTTT.

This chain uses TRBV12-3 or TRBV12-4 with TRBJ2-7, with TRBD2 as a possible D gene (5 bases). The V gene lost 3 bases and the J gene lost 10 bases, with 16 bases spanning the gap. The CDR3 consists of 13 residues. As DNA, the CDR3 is TGTGCCAGCAGTTTCGGACTGAGGGTGGACCAGTACTTC. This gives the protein CASSFGLRVDQYF.

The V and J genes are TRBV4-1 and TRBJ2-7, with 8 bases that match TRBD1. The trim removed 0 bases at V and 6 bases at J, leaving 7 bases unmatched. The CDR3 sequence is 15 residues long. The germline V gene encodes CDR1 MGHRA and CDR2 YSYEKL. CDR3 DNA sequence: TGCGCCAGCAGCCAAGATGGCTACAGGGGGAGCGAGCAGTACTTC. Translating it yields CASSQDGYRGSEQYF.

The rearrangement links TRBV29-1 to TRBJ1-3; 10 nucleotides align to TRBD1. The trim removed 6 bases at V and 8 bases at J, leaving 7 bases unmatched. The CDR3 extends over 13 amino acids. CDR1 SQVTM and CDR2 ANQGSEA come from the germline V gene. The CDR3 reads CSVLRDRGDTIYF. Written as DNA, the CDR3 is TGCAGCGTCCTCCGGGACAGGGGAGACACCATATATTTT.

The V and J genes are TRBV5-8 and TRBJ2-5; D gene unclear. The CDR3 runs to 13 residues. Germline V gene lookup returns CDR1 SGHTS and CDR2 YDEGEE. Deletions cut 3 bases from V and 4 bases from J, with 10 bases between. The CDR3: CASSSASVETQYF. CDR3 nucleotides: TGTGCCAGCAGCTCCGCTAGTGTAGAGACCCAGTACTTC.

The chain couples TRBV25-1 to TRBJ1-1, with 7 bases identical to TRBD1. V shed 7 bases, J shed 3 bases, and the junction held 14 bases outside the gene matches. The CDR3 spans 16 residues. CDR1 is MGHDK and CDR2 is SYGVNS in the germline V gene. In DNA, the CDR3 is TGTGCCAGCAAGAACGAGATAGGGGGCGCGGACACTGAAGCTTTCTTT. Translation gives CASKNEIGGADTEAFF.

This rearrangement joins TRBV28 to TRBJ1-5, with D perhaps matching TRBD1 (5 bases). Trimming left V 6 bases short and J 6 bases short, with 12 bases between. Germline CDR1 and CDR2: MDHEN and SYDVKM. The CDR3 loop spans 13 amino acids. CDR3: CASRTDTPQPQHF. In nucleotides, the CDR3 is TGTGCCAGCAGGACGGACACCCCTCAGCCCCAGCATTTT.

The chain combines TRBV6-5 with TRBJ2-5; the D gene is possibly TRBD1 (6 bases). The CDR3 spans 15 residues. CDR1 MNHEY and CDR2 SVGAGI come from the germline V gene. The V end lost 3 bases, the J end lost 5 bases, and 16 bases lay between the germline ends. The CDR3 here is CASSYLGQGMETQYF. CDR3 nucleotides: TGTGCCAGCAGTTATCTAGGGCAGGGGATGGAGACCCAGTACTTC.

The CDR3 region has the DNA TGTGCCAGCAGTTGGAACGGTGTGGACAAAACAATTCAGTACTTC. Protein product: CASSWNGVDKTIQYF. This rearrangement joins TRBV6-5 to TRBJ2-4; weak D call: TRBD1 (5 bases). The CDR3 sequence is 15 residues long. V was clipped by 4 bases and J by 10 bases, with 20 bases between them. Germline values: CDR1 MNHEY, CDR2 SVGAGI.

The CDR3 DNA sequence: TGTGCCAGCAGCTTTGGACAGATGAACACTGAAGCTTTCTTT. This encodes CASSFGQMNTEAFF. The genes are TRBV5-4 and TRBJ1-1; D may be TRBD1 (6 bases). The V gene's germline CDR1 is SGHNT and CDR2 YYREEE (reference sequence). This CDR3 is built from 14 residues. The V gene lost 2 bases and the J gene lost 0 bases, with 8 bases spanning the gap. Based on the CDR3 plus reference TRBV5-4 and TRBJ1-1, the full variable domain is ETGVTQSPTHLIKTRGQQVTLRCSSQSGHNTVSWYQQALGQGPQFIFQYYREEENGRGNFPPRFSGLQFPNYSSELNVNALELDDSALYLCASSFGQMNTEAFFGQGTRLTVV.

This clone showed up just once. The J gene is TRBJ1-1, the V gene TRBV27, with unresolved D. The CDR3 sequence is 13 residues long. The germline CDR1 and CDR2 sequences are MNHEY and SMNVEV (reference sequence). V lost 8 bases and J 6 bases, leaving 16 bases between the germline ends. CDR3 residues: CASLGRGDPEAFF. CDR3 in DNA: TGTGCCAGCCTCGGACGGGGAGACCCTGAAGCTTTCTTT.

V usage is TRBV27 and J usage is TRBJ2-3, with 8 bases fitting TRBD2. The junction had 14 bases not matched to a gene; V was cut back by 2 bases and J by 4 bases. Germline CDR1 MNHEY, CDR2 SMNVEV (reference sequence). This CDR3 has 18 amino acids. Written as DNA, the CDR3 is TGTGCCAGCAGTTTACTCCAAAGCGGGGGTTCGGGTTCAGATACGCAGTATTTT. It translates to CASSLLQSGGSGSDTQYF.

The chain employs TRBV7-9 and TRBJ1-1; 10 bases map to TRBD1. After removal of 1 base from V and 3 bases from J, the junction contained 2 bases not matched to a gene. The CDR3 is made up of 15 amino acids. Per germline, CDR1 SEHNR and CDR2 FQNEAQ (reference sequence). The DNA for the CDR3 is TGTGCCAGCAGCTTAGGGACAGGGGGGGACACTGAAGCTTTCTTT. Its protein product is CASSLGTGGDTEAFF.

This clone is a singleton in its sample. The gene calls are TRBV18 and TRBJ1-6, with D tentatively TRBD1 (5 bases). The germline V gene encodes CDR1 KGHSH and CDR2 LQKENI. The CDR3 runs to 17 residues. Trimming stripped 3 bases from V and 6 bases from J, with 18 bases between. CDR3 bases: TGTGCCAGCTCACCGTCTTCGTCGGGGGGTGGTAATTCACCCCTCCACTTT. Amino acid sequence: CASSPSSSGGGNSPLHF.

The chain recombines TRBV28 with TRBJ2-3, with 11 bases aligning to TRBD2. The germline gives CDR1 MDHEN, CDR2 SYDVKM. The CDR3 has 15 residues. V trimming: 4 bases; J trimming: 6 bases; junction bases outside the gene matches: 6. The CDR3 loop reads CASSSLAGGLDTQYF. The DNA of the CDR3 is TGTGCCAGCAGTTCCTTAGCGGGGGGGCTTGATACGCAGTATTTT.

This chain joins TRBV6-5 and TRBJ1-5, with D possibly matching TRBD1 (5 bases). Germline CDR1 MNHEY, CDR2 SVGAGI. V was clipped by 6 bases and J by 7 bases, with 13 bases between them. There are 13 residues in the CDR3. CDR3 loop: CASRQGGVQPQHF. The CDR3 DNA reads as TGTGCCAGCAGGCAGGGAGGAGTGCAGCCCCAGCATTTT.